The 8 T cell receptor beta chains listed next were all sequenced from one sample in a study of T cell responses to AZD1222 COVID-19 vaccine. Method: immunoSEQ multiplex PCR; TCRdb's copy keeps in-frame clones and lacks some. Of over 30,000 clones in the sample, roughly 85% are singletons; the top ten hold more than 20%. Sequencing used peripheral blood, obtained 28 days after the second dose of the MenACWY control vaccine. The receptors shown here come from an adult who received the MenACWY meningococcal vaccine as a control.

This clone showed up just once. The chain has TRBV10-2 and TRBJ2-1; 7 bases line up with TRBD2. Germline CDR1 WSHSY, CDR2 SAAADI. The V gene end was trimmed by 8 bases and the J gene end by 3 bases; junction bases not matched to a gene: 4. There are 13 residues in the CDR3. The CDR3 reads CASWASGYNEQFF. The CDR3 region has the DNA TGCGCCAGCTGGGCTAGCGGCTACAATGAGCAGTTCTTC.

V gene TRBV19 combines with J gene TRBJ2-1, with TRBD2 identical over 9 bases. CDR3 size: 18 residues. Germline V gene sequence: CDR1 LNHDA, CDR2 SQIVND (reference sequence). Losses at the gene ends were 0 bases for V and 9 bases for J; bases not matched to a gene: 15. CDR3 DNA: TGTGCCAGTAGTATAGATCGTTCAGCGGGAGGAGCGGGGGGTGAGCAGTTCTTC. This encodes CASSIDRSAGGAGGEQFF. The full variable domain, rest sourced from reference TRBV19 and TRBJ2-1, is DGGITQSPKYLFRKEGQNVTLSCEQNLNHDAMYWYRQDPGQGLRLIYYSQIVNDFQKGDIAEGYSVSREKKESFPLTVTSAQKNPTAFYLCASSIDRSAGGAGGEQFFGPGTRLTVL.

The chain links TRBV5-4 to TRBJ1-4; tentative D call: TRBD1 (6 bases). CDR1 and CDR2 (germline): SGHNT, YYREEE (reference sequence). CDR3 size: 15 residues. V lost 5 bases and J 8 bases, leaving 19 bases between the germline ends. The CDR3 sequence is CASSSNRAIEEKLFF. The CDR3, as DNA: TGTGCCAGCAGTTCTAACAGGGCGATAGAGGAAAAACTGTTTTTT.

The chain employs TRBV28 and TRBJ2-7; 14 bases match TRBD2. The V gene end was trimmed by 4 bases and the J gene end by 6 bases; junction bases not matched to a gene: 5. This CDR3 is 15 amino acids long. The germline V gene has CDR1 MDHEN and CDR2 SYDVKM. This CDR3 reads CASSCGTSGRCEQYF. CDR3 nucleotides: TGTGCCAGCAGTTGCGGGACTAGCGGGAGATGCGAGCAGTACTTC.

This chain uses TRBV27 with TRBJ2-7; TRBD2 agrees at 7 bases. Losses at the gene ends were 5 bases for V and 1 base for J; bases not matched to a gene: 8. The CDR3 loop spans 15 amino acids. In germline, CDR1 is MNHEY, CDR2 SMNVEV (reference sequence). Written as DNA, the CDR3 is TGTGCCAGCAGTAGCCTACTAGCGCGGTCCTACGAGCAGTACTTC. Protein sequence: CASSSLLARSYEQYF.

This clone was counted only a few times. The V call is TRBV5-1, the J call TRBJ2-7; D perhaps matches TRBD2 (6 bases). This CDR3 spans 14 amino acids. The V gene lost 0 bases and the J gene lost 0 bases, with 7 bases spanning the gap. CDR1 and CDR2 from the germline V gene are SGHRS and YFSETQ. The DNA for the CDR3 is TGCGCCAGCAGCTTGGGGACTATCTCCTACGAGCAGTACTTC. This gives the protein CASSLGTISYEQYF.

The rearrangement joins TRBV4-1 to TRBJ2-3, with unresolved D. The CDR3 covers 18 residues. The V end lost 0 bases, the J end lost 5 bases, and 21 bases lay between the germline ends. Germline CDR1 is MGHRA and CDR2 is YSYEKL. CDR3 region: CASSQDPPKSTGKDTQYF. DNA for the CDR3: TGCGCCAGCAGCCAAGATCCCCCAAAGAGTACTGGCAAAGATACGCAGTATTTT.

The chain combines TRBV30 with TRBJ1-2; no firm D call. Per the germline V gene, CDR1 is GTSNPN and CDR2 is SVGIG (reference sequence). V was pared by 8 bases and J by 4 bases, with 14 bases between. This CDR3 spans 12 amino acids. The CDR3 protein is CARESASYGYTF. The CDR3 DNA sequence: TGTGCCCGCGAATCGGCCTCCTATGGCTACACCTTC. The full variable domain, in which reference TRBV30 and TRBJ1-2 provide the parts outside the CDR3, is SQTIHQWPATLVQPVGSPLSLECTVEGTSNPNLYWYRQAAGRGLQLLFYSVGIGQISSEVPQNLSASRPQDRQFILSSKKLLLSDSGFYLCARESASYGYTFGSGTRLTVV.